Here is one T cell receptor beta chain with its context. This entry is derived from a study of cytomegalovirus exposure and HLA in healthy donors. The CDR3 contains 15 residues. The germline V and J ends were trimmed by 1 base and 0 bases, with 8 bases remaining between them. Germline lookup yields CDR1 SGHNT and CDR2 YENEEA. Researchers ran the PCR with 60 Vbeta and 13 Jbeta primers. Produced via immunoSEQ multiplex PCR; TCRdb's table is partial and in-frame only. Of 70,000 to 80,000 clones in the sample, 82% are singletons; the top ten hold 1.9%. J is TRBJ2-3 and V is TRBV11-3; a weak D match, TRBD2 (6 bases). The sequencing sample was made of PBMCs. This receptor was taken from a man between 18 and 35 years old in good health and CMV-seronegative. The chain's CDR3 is CASSLGGASTDTQYF. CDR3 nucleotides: TGTGCCAGCAGCTTAGGCGGGGCTAGCACAGATACGCAGTATTTT.